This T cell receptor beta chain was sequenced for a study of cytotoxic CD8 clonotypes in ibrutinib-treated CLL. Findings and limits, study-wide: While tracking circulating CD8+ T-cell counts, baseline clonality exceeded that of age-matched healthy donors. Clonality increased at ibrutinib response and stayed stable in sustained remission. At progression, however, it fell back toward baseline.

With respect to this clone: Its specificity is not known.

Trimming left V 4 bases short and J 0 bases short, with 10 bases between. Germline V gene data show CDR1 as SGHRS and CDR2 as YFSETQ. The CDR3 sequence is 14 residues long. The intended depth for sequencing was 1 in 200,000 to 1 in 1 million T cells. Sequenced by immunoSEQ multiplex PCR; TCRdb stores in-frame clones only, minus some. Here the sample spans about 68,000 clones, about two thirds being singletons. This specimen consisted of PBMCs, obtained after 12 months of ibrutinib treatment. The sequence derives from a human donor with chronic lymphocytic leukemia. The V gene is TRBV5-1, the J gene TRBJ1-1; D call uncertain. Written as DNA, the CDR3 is TGCGCCAGCAGCCCGCCGGACTTGAACACTGAAGCTTTCTTT. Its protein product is CASSPPDLNTEAFF.